This record looks at one TCR beta chain sequence and its context. Its antigen is not identified. The CDR3 totals 15 residues. V shed 6 bases, J shed 7 bases, and the junction held 9 bases outside the gene matches. CDR1 and CDR2 from the germline V gene are MNHEY and SMNVEV (reference sequence). The data stem from a study of shared clonotypes between healthy human individuals. The method was immunoSEQ multiplex PCR; TCRdb's version includes in-frame clones alone and lacks a portion of them. The table includes around 990,000 clones, about 72% detected once. Overall study findings and caveats: In contrast to clonotypes shared by all four donors, non-shared clonotypes had lower generation probabilities.

The chain couples TRBV27 to TRBJ2-5; 12 nucleotides agree with TRBD1. The source material was memory CD4+ T cells from PBMCs. This sample's subset: CD45RA-negative fraction. This receptor was obtained from a man aged 18 to 35 in good health. Some clones in this sample may be carry-over from other donors' samples. The CDR3 reads CASRGAGQGAGTQYF. CDR3 DNA: TGTGCCAGCAGGGGGGCGGGACAGGGGGCCGGGACCCAGTACTTC.